This T cell receptor (beta chain) appears in the sequencing data of a study of blood T cell repertoires in COVID-19. About the study: Collection of acute and convalescent COVID-19 samples took place in the United States, Italy and Spain.

V gave up 0 bases and J gave up 7 bases, with 9 bases separating them. This CDR3 comprises 13 residues. The germline gives CDR1 LGHNA, CDR2 YSLEER. The method was immunoSEQ multiplex PCR; TCRdb's version includes in-frame clones alone and lacks a portion of them. The sample lists 250,000 or so clones; about 86% were seen once. The sequence came from an older man with acute or convalescent COVID-19. J is TRBJ2-5 and V is TRBV4-3; D gene ambiguous. Sequenced sample: peripheral blood. Here the CDR3 reads CASSQDQYGTQYF. The CDR3 DNA is TGCGCCAGCAGCCAAGATCAGTATGGGACCCAGTACTTC.